Here is one TCR beta chain with its context. PCR used 60 Vbeta primers and 13 Jbeta primers. TCRdb's table, derived via immunoSEQ multiplex PCR, lists solely in-frame clones and lacks some. There are 90,000 to 100,000 clones in the sample; approximately 71% occur only once, and approximately 7.7% lies in the top ten. This CDR3 region has 17 residues. The V segment lost 6 bases and the J segment 1 base; nucleotides outside the gene matches: 12. Germline V gives CDR1 SGHRS, CDR2 YFSETQ. The sample is drawn from a study of cytomegalovirus exposure and HLA in healthy donors. The rearrangement links TRBV5-1 to TRBJ2-3; 9 bases are a match to TRBD2. The sample consisted of PBMCs. The TCR sequence derives from a female donor in good health and CMV-seronegative. The CDR3 DNA is TGCGCCAGCAATATATCGCCGGCGGGGGGGGGCACAGATACGCAGTATTTT. This gives the protein CASNISPAGGGTDTQYF.